The rows below give T cell receptor beta chains drawn from one sample of a study of T cells after yellow fever vaccination. TCRdb reanalysed the 5' RACE reads using MiXCR and keeps one entry per CDR3 protein. The table lists some 160,000 distinct CDR3 sequences, 7% to 10% of them singletons. Sample: CD8+ T cells sorted from PBMCs, taken 45 days after the yellow fever booster vaccination. These receptors were obtained from a young man who received the YFV17D yellow fever vaccine. CDR3s leave out the opening cysteine and the closing phenylalanine or tryptophan.

v_call	cdr3_aa
TRBV4-1	ASSQVPGGTGREETQY
TRBV7-2	ASSLRQGVGNTIY
TRBV5-4	ASSLQGANEKLF
TRBV5-1	ASSLSWGGGNIQY
TRBV4-1	ASSQGSLTDTQY
TRBV4-3	ASSQDAPGGGVYEQF
TRBV4-1	ASSQGPGRGSYTEAF
TRBV6-5	ASSYGAGGAEETQY
TRBV20-1	SARGRTGKNTEAF
TRBV7-2	ASAGGAMSYGYT
TRBV4-3	ASSQDWGRTNEKLF